This TCR beta chain was captured in a study of cytomegalovirus exposure and HLA in healthy donors. Germline V gene sequence: CDR1 LGHNA, CDR2 YNFKEQ. The CDR3 is made up of 16 amino acids. The V segment lost 5 bases and the J segment 0 bases; nucleotides outside the gene matches: 4. Study observations and caveats: For TCR beta chains, V- and J-gene trimming was later linked to a missense DCLRE1C variant. Data from an earlier analysis indicated that most TCR beta V segments were productive either about 87% or about 30% of the time. Overall, about 160 TCR beta chains were annotated as cytomegalovirus-associated. Most TCR sequences proved rare, with some public TCRs found in many donors.

Notes on this clone: Its antigen is still unknown.

PCR used 60 Vbeta primers and 13 Jbeta primers. TCRdb keeps only in-frame clones here, not all; method: immunoSEQ multiplex PCR. The sample has about 130,000 clones, 80% seen once. The origin of this receptor is a female donor in good health and CMV-seronegative. The V gene is TRBV4-2, the J gene TRBJ2-2; 9 nucleotides line up with TRBD1. The sample consisted of PBMCs. The DNA for the CDR3 is TGTGCCAGCAGCACTAGACAGGGGGCGAACACCGGGGAGCTGTTTTTT. It is translated as CASSTRQGANTGELFF.